One sample yielded the 24 T cell receptor beta chains listed below, sequenced in a study of OX40 agonist ivuxolimab in advanced cancers. The method was immunoSEQ multiplex PCR; TCRdb's version includes in-frame clones alone and lacks a portion of them. Of about 79,000 clones listed, approximately 85% are singletons. The sample here was CD4+ or CD8+ T cells sorted from blood, taken in a trial of the OX40 agonist ivuxolimab. Receptor source: an adult with an advanced solid tumor such as melanoma, head and neck, liver or kidney cancer.

V is TRBV18 and J is TRBJ1-2; TRBD1 is a possible D gene (5 bases). Trimming removed 2 bases from V and 3 bases from J, with 10 bases in between. The CDR3 totals 14 residues. CDR1 is KGHSH and CDR2 is LQKENI in the germline V gene. The CDR3 region is CASSPSGLHYGYTF. The CDR3 DNA reads as TGTGCCAGCTCACCATCAGGGCTCCACTATGGCTACACCTTC.

V gene TRBV30 combines with J gene TRBJ1-4, with D maybe TRBD1 (5 bases). Germline loops: CDR1 GTSNPN, CDR2 SVGIG (reference sequence). The CDR3 loop spans 13 amino acids. Trimming cost V 3 bases and J 3 bases, with 8 bases left between them. CDR3 nucleotide sequence: TGTGCCTGGAGCGACAGACCTAATGAAAAACTGTTTTTT. Protein: CAWSDRPNEKLFF.

The CDR3 DNA reads TGTGCCAGCTGGAGTATTGAGAGCGAGCAGTACTTC. Its translation is CASWSIESEQYF. The chain links TRBV2 to TRBJ2-7; D is ambiguous. The CDR3 extends over 12 amino acids. V was trimmed by 8 bases and J by 6 bases, leaving 14 bases between them. Germline values: CDR1 SNHLY, CDR2 FYNNEI.

V is TRBV28 and J is TRBJ1-4; D ambiguous. This CDR3 is 12 amino acids long. The germline V gene has CDR1 MDHEN and CDR2 SYDVKM. V lost 7 bases to trimming and J lost 3 bases, with 6 bases between them. DNA for the CDR3: TGTGCCAGCACCGTCTCTAATGAAAAACTGTTTTTT. This encodes CASTVSNEKLFF.

V usage is TRBV6-1 and J usage is TRBJ2-1, with D possibly being TRBD2 (6 bases). The CDR3 consists of 14 residues. V was cut by 8 bases and J by 4 bases, with 15 bases left in between. CDR1 and CDR2 from the germline V gene are MNHNS and SASEGT. Written as DNA, the CDR3 is TGTGCCAGCGTCCCGCAGGGACTGTACAATGAGCAGTTCTTC. As protein: CASVPQGLYNEQFF.

CDR3 loop: CASSLATQETQYF. CDR3 nucleotide sequence: TGCGCCAGCAGCTTGGCCACACAAGAGACCCAGTACTTC. This chain joins TRBV5-1 and TRBJ2-5; D ambiguous. Trimming removed 0 bases at V and 2 bases at J, with 5 bases between. The CDR3 has 13 amino acids. Germline V gene lookup returns CDR1 SGHRS and CDR2 YFSETQ.

This chain connects TRBV2 to TRBJ2-2; D is unclear. V dropped 3 bases and J dropped 4 bases, with 15 bases sitting between them. From germline, CDR1 is SNHLY and CDR2 FYNNEI. This CDR3 is 16 amino acids long. CDR3 amino acids: CASSEDAEVVTGELFF. CDR3 nucleotide sequence: TGTGCCAGCAGTGAGGATGCGGAAGTGGTCACCGGGGAGCTGTTTTTT.

The rearrangement uses TRBV19 and TRBJ1-2; D not resolved. V lost 4 bases and J lost 0, with 12 bases in between. The CDR3 has 15 residues. CDR1 and CDR2 (germline): LNHDA, SQIVND (reference sequence). The CDR3 spells CASSRGPIPNYGYTF. CDR3 bases: TGTGCCAGTAGTAGAGGGCCCATTCCTAACTATGGCTACACCTTC.

The rearrangement joins TRBV7-6 to TRBJ2-5; 10 positions agree with TRBD2. The CDR3 runs 14 residues. The germline V gene has CDR1 SGHVS and CDR2 FNYEAQ. The V segment lost 3 bases and the J segment 5 bases; nucleotides outside the gene matches: 3. DNA for the CDR3: TGTGCCAGCAGCTTGGGACTAGCGATGGAGACCCAGTACTTC. Protein: CASSLGLAMETQYF. Supplemented by reference TRBV7-6 and TRBJ2-5, the full variable domain reads GAGVSQSPRYKVTKRGQDVALRCDPISGHVSLYWYRQALGQGPEFLTYFNYEAQQDKSGLPNDRFSAERPEGSISTLTIQRTEQRDSAMYRCASSLGLAMETQYFGPGTRLLVL.

This sequence joins TRBV5-1 and TRBJ2-7, with D uncertain. The CDR3 runs 16 residues. Deletions cut 0 bases from V and 0 bases from J, with 13 bases between. Germline-derived CDR1 and CDR2 are SGHRS and YFSETQ. The CDR3 loop reads CASSLEGLDLSYEQYF. CDR3 nucleotides: TGCGCCAGCAGCTTGGAGGGTCTGGACCTCTCCTACGAGCAGTACTTC.

This clone showed up just once. This rearrangement joins TRBV6-5 to TRBJ1-4; no reliable D call. The V gene's germline CDR1 is MNHEY and CDR2 SVGAGI. This CDR3 spans 13 amino acids. V lost 7 bases, J lost 6 bases, and 12 bases lay in between. The CDR3 is CASTGRGDEKLFF. CDR3 coding DNA: TGTGCCAGCACCGGGCGGGGTGATGAAAAACTGTTTTTT.

The chain has TRBV7-2 and TRBJ2-7, with 12 bases identical to TRBD2. Trimming took 5 bases from V and 2 from J; bases not matched to a gene: 4. This CDR3 has 15 residues. CDR1 SGHTA and CDR2 FQGNSA come from the germline V gene. CDR3 residues: CASSMTSGGAYEQYF. DNA for the CDR3: TGTGCCAGCAGCATGACTAGCGGGGGAGCCTACGAGCAGTACTTC.

The chain is built from TRBV5-1 and TRBJ1-4, with D possibly matching TRBD1 (6 bases). The CDR3 consists of 16 residues. CDR1 and CDR2 (germline): SGHRS, YFSETQ. V lost 3 bases to trimming and J lost 6 bases, with 18 bases between them. CDR3 residues: CASSSGTWVPDEKLFF. The CDR3, as DNA: TGCGCCAGCAGCTCCGGGACATGGGTTCCTGATGAAAAACTGTTTTTT. Looking up the rest from reference TRBV5-1 and TRBJ1-4 gives the full variable domain: KAGVTQTPRYLIKTRGQQVTLSCSPISGHRSVSWYQQTPGQGLQFLFEYFSETQRNKGNFPGRFSGRQFSNSRSEMNVSTLELGDSALYLCASSSGTWVPDEKLFFGSGTQLSVL.

This clone was seen a single time. The rearrangement joins TRBV7-6 to TRBJ2-1; 8 bases match TRBD2. Germline V lookup: CDR1 SGHVS, CDR2 FNYEAQ. The junction had 6 bases not matched to a gene; V was cut back by 2 bases and J by 6 bases. The CDR3 covers 15 residues. DNA for the CDR3: TGTGCCAGCAGCTTAAATGGACTAGCCACCAATGAGCAGTTCTTC. Protein: CASSLNGLATNEQFF.

J is TRBJ2-2 and V is TRBV7-9; weak D call: TRBD2 (6 bases). Germline V CDR1 and CDR2: SEHNR, FQNEAQ (reference sequence). V shed 4 bases and J shed 5 bases, with 11 bases lying between them. This CDR3 is built from 14 residues. CDR3 nucleotide sequence: TGTGCCAGCAGCTCAGTTCGGGGGACCGGGGAGCTGTTTTTT. Translated: CASSSVRGTGELFF.

A few counts support this clone. V usage is TRBV6-1 and J usage is TRBJ2-3, with TRBD2 identical over 7 bases. Trimming took 7 bases from V and 0 from J; bases not matched to a gene: 4. Germline values: CDR1 MNHNS, CDR2 SASEGT. The CDR3 totals 14 residues. CDR3 coding DNA: TGTGCCAGCAATCTAGCGGTTAGCACAGATACGCAGTATTTT. Protein sequence: CASNLAVSTDTQYF.

Details on this clone: The same CDR3 is also encoded by other DNA sequences in this sample. The chain joins TRBV5-1 to TRBJ2-7; 10 nucleotides agree with TRBD2. The CDR3 contains 15 residues. V shed 0 bases, J shed 2 bases, and the junction held 2 bases outside the gene matches. Germline loops: CDR1 SGHRS, CDR2 YFSETQ. The CDR3 DNA reads as TGCGCCAGCAGCTTGGCGCTAGCGGGAGCCTACGAGCAGTACTTC. It yields the protein CASSLALAGAYEQYF.

This clone was detected only a few times. This rearrangement joins TRBV30 to TRBJ2-7; D uncertain. Germline V gives CDR1 GTSNPN, CDR2 SVGIG (reference sequence). V gave up 1 base and J gave up 0 bases, with 10 bases separating them. CDR3 length: 14 residues. This CDR3 reads CAWSEDVSSYEQYF. CDR3 DNA: TGTGCCTGGAGTGAGGACGTAAGCTCCTACGAGCAGTACTTC.

This chain links TRBV19 with TRBJ2-1; 7 bases line up with TRBD2. The CDR3 runs to 14 residues. Germline V gene lookup returns CDR1 LNHDA and CDR2 SQIVND (reference sequence). Trimming cost V 3 bases and J 8 bases; bases outside gene matches: 7. The CDR3 spells CASSMGAGWYEQFF. CDR3 DNA sequence: TGTGCCAGTAGTATGGGAGCGGGATGGTATGAGCAGTTCTTC.

The count of this clone is one. This chain links TRBV4-1 with TRBJ1-2; the D is unclear. The CDR3 contains 15 residues. V was shortened by 4 bases and J by 5 bases, with 17 bases between the two germline ends. Germline CDR1 reads MGHRA; CDR2 reads YSYEKL. The CDR3 nucleotides read TGCGCCAGCAGCCCGGGCAAAGCCACGGGGTATGGCTACACCTTC. This codes for CASSPGKATGYGYTF.

The chain has TRBV9 and TRBJ2-2; the D is unclear. Deletions cut 4 bases from V and 8 bases from J, with 6 bases between. Germline V CDR1 and CDR2: SGDLS, YYNGEE. CDR3 length: 11 residues. Here the CDR3 reads CASSFAGELFF. The CDR3 coding sequence is TGTGCCAGCAGCTTTGCGGGGGAGCTGTTTTTT.

This chain connects TRBV5-4 to TRBJ2-7, with 9 bases identical to TRBD1. Germline V CDR1 and CDR2: SGHNT, YYREEE (reference sequence). This CDR3 region has 14 residues. J lost 5 bases, V lost 4 bases, and 7 bases had no gene match. The CDR3 loop reads CASSGTGRLDEQYF. CDR3 nucleotide sequence: TGTGCCAGCAGCGGGACAGGGAGACTGGACGAGCAGTACTTC.

This rearrangement joins TRBV5-1 to TRBJ2-3; 8 positions agree with TRBD2. Germline values: CDR1 SGHRS, CDR2 YFSETQ. V shed 4 bases and J 4 bases; nucleotides not matched to a gene: 8. The length of the CDR3 is 15 residues. For the CDR3, the DNA is TGCGCCAGCAGCGCGAGCGGGAGTAACGCAGATACGCAGTATTTT. It translates to CASSASGSNADTQYF.

The J gene is TRBJ2-7, the V gene TRBV27; 7 bases are shared with TRBD1. Trimming cost V 5 bases and J 6 bases; bases outside gene matches: 7. The CDR3 totals 13 residues. The V gene's germline CDR1 is MNHEY and CDR2 SMNVEV (reference sequence). The CDR3 nucleotides read TGTGCCAGCAGTCCCCAAGGGGGCCCCGAGCAGTACTTC. Its protein is CASSPQGGPEQYF.